These T cell receptor beta chains were read from a single sample in a study of blood T cell repertoires in COVID-19. Repertoires were generated with immunoSEQ multiplex PCR, while TCRdb's copy carries only in-frame clones and drops some. This sample has approximately 200,000 clones, with roughly 86% found just once. Sequenced input: PBMCs or T cells enriched from blood (not recorded which). These receptors came from a woman in her thirties who had recovered from COVID-19. Both conserved end residues are part of each CDR3. A D gene is named only where the DNA matches it firmly. Clone size is given for some rows only: seen once, a few or many times, or a class if the clone is expanded.

j_gene: TRBJ2-7; d_gene: -; abundance: -; v_gene: TRBV3-1/TRBV3-2; CDR3aa: CASSQGQAKYF; CDR3nt: TGTGCCAGCAGCCAAGGACAGGCAAAGTACTTC
j_gene: TRBJ2-5; d_gene: -; abundance: -; v_gene: TRBV9; CDR3aa: CASSVGPGFLETQYF; CDR3nt: TGTGCCAGCAGCGTAGGGCCGGGTTTTTTAGAGACCCAGTACTTC
j_gene: TRBJ1-1; d_gene: -; abundance: -; v_gene: TRBV19; CDR3aa: CASSKIIDTNTEAFF; CDR3nt: TGTGCCAGTAGTAAGATCATTGACACTAACACTGAAGCTTTCTTT
j_gene: TRBJ2-3; d_gene: TRBD2; abundance: -; v_gene: TRBV13; CDR3aa: CASSLEGSGRAIGTDTQYF; CDR3nt: TGTGCCAGCAGCCTGGAAGGAAGCGGGAGGGCAATAGGCACAGATACGCAGTATTTT
j_gene: TRBJ2-2; d_gene: TRBD2; abundance: -; v_gene: TRBV6-7; CDR3aa: CASRLAGGVTGELFF; CDR3nt: TGTGCCAGCAGGCTAGCGGGAGGGGTCACCGGGGAGCTGTTTTTT
j_gene: TRBJ1-6; d_gene: -; abundance: -; v_gene: TRBV5-1; CDR3aa: CASSSVFTRGSPLHF; CDR3nt: TGCGCCAGCAGCTCAGTATTTACGCGGGGTTCACCCCTCCACTTT
j_gene: TRBJ2-1; d_gene: TRBD2; abundance: -; v_gene: TRBV12-5; CDR3aa: CASGNSGLVIKGYNEQFF; CDR3nt: TGTGCTAGTGGTAACTCGGGACTAGTGATCAAAGGCTACAATGAGCAGTTCTTC
j_gene: TRBJ1-1; d_gene: TRBD1; abundance: -; v_gene: TRBV5-1; CDR3aa: CASSRGQNTEAFF; CDR3nt: TGCGCCAGCAGCAGGGGGCAGAACACTGAAGCTTTCTTT
j_gene: TRBJ2-2; d_gene: TRBD1; abundance: -; v_gene: TRBV9; CDR3aa: CASSVAGQGTGELFF; CDR3nt: TGTGCCAGCAGCGTAGCTGGACAGGGGACCGGGGAGCTGTTTTTT
j_gene: TRBJ1-5; d_gene: -; abundance: -; v_gene: TRBV25-1; CDR3aa: CASSTRSVYSNQPQHF; CDR3nt: TGTGCCAGCAGCACCCGCAGCGTATATAGCAATCAGCCCCAGCATTTT
j_gene: TRBJ1-3; d_gene: -; abundance: once; v_gene: TRBV10-2; CDR3aa: CASRGLGTAGNTIYF; CDR3nt: TGCGCCAGCAGGGGACTAGGGACGGCTGGAAACACCATATATTTT
j_gene: TRBJ2-5; d_gene: TRBD2; abundance: few; v_gene: TRBV5-1; CDR3aa: CASSSSGTSGKETQYF; CDR3nt: TGCGCCAGCAGCTCGTCCGGGACTAGCGGGAAAGAGACCCAGTACTTC
j_gene: TRBJ2-7; d_gene: TRBD1; abundance: -; v_gene: TRBV14; CDR3aa: CASSQEGQGAYEQYF; CDR3nt: TGTGCCAGCAGCCAAGAGGGACAGGGGGCCTACGAGCAGTACTTC
j_gene: TRBJ2-2; d_gene: TRBD2; abundance: -; v_gene: TRBV15; CDR3aa: CATIVGEGRSTGELFF; CDR3nt: TGTGCCACCATCGTGGGGGAGGGCCGCAGCACCGGGGAGCTGTTTTTT
j_gene: TRBJ2-5; d_gene: TRBD2; abundance: -; v_gene: TRBV5-1; CDR3aa: CASSPGGSGSYQETQYF; CDR3nt: TGCGCCAGCAGCCCAGGAGGTAGCGGGAGTTACCAAGAGACCCAGTACTTC
j_gene: TRBJ2-7; d_gene: TRBD2; abundance: -; v_gene: TRBV7-7; CDR3aa: CASSPGTSGSPPYEQYF; CDR3nt: TGTGCTAGCAGCCCCGGGACTAGCGGGAGTCCCCCCTACGAGCAGTACTTC
j_gene: TRBJ1-1; d_gene: -; abundance: few; v_gene: TRBV29-1; CDR3aa: CSVENRRGGTEAFF; CDR3nt: TGCAGCGTTGAAAACCGCCGGGGGGGCACTGAAGCTTTCTTT
j_gene: TRBJ1-1; d_gene: TRBD1; abundance: once; v_gene: TRBV11-2; CDR3aa: CASSPGKNRGMNTEAFF; CDR3nt: TGTGCCAGCAGCCCTGGAAAAAACAGGGGGATGAACACTGAAGCTTTCTTT
j_gene: TRBJ1-1; d_gene: -; abundance: -; v_gene: TRBV5-1; CDR3aa: CASSLRGGPEAFF; CDR3nt: TGCGCCAGCAGCTTGAGGGGGGGCCCTGAAGCTTTCTTT
j_gene: TRBJ2-3; d_gene: TRBD1; abundance: -; v_gene: TRBV18; CDR3aa: CASSLLAGGSTDTQYF; CDR3nt: TGTGCCAGCTCACTCTTGGCAGGGGGTAGCACAGATACGCAGTATTTT
j_gene: TRBJ2-1; d_gene: TRBD2; abundance: -; v_gene: TRBV19; CDR3aa: CASSQTSGAANEQFF; CDR3nt: TGTGCCAGTAGTCAGACTAGCGGGGCTGCCAATGAGCAGTTCTTC
j_gene: TRBJ2-5; d_gene: -; abundance: -; v_gene: TRBV9; CDR3aa: CASSVLPGEETQYF; CDR3nt: TGTGCCAGCAGCGTATTGCCAGGGGAGGAGACCCAGTACTTC
j_gene: TRBJ2-2; d_gene: -; abundance: -; v_gene: TRBV14; CDR3aa: CASSLWRGTGELFF; CDR3nt: TGTGCCAGCAGCCTGTGGAGGGGTACCGGGGAGCTGTTTTTT
j_gene: TRBJ1-5; d_gene: TRBD1; abundance: few; v_gene: TRBV27; CDR3aa: CASSFGTDNQPQHF; CDR3nt: TGTGCCAGCAGTTTCGGGACAGATAATCAGCCCCAGCATTTT